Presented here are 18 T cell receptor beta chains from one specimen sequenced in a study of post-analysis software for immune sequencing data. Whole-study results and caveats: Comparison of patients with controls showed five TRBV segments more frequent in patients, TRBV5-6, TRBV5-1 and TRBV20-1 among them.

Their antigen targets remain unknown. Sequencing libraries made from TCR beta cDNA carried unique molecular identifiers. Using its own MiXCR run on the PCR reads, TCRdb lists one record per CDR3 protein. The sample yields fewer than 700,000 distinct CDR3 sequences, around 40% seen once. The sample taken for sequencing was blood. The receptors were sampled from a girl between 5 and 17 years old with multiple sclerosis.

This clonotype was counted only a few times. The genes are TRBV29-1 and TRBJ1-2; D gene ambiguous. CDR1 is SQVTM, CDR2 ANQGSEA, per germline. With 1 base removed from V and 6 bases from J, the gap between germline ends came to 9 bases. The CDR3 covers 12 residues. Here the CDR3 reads CSVEVPGHGYTF. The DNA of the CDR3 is TGCAGCGTTGAAGTCCCAGGTCATGGCTACACCTTC. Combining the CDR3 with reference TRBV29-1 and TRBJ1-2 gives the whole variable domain SAVISQKPSRDICQRGTSLTIQCQVDSQVTMMFWYRQQPGQSLTLIATANQGSEATYESGFVIDKFPISRPNLTFSTLTVSNMSPEDSSIYLCSVEVPGHGYTFGSGTRLTVV.

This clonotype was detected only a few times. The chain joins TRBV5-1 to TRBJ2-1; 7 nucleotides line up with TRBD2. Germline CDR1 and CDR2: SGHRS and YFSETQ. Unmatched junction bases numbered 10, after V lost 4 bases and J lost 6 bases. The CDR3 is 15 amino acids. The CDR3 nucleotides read TGCGCCAGCAGCCCGGACGGGAGGAGGAGCAATGAGCAGTTCTTC. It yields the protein CASSPDGRRSNEQFF.

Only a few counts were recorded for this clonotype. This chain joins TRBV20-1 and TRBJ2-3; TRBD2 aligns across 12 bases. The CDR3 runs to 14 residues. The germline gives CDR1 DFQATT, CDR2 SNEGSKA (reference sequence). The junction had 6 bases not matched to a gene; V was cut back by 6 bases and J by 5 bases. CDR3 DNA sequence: TGCAGTGCGCAGACTAGCGGGAGTAAAGATACGCAGTATTTT. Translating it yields CSAQTSGSKDTQYF.

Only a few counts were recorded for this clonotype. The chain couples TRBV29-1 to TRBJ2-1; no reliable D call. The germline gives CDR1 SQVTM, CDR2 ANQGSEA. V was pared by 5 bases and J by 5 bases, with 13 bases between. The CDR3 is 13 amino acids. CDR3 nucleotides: TGCAGCGTTAGTTTACGGCAGGACAATGAGCAGTTCTTC. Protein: CSVSLRQDNEQFF.

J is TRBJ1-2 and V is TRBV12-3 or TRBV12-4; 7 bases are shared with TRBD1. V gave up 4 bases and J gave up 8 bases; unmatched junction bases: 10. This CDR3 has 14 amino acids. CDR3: CASSWDRRLSGYTF. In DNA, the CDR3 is TGTGCCAGCAGTTGGGACAGAAGACTATCAGGCTACACCTTC.

CDR3 protein: CASRKQGDSYNEQFF. The CDR3 DNA sequence: TGTGCCAGCAGAAAACAGGGGGACTCCTACAATGAGCAGTTCTTC. This chain uses TRBV12-3 or TRBV12-4 with TRBJ2-1, with 8 bases lining up with TRBD1. J was trimmed by 0 bases and V by 6 bases; bases with no gene match: 4. There are 15 residues in the CDR3.

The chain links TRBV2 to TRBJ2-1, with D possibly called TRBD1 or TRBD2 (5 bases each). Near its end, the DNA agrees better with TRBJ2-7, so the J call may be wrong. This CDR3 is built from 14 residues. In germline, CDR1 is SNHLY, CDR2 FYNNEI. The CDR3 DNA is TGTGCCAGCAGGGCCGGGACGGAATACAATGAGCAGTACTTC. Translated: CASRAGTEYNEQYF.

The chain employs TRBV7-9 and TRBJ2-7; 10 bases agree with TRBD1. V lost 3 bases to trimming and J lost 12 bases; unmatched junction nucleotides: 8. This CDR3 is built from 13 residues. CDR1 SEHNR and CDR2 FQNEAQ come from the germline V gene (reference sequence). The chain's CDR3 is CASSFRDRGIRYF. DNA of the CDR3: TGTGCCAGCAGCTTCCGGGACAGGGGAATTCGGTACTTC. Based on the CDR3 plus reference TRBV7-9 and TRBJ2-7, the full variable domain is DTGVSQNPRHKITKRGQNVTFRCDPISEHNRLYWYRQTLGQGPEFLTYFQNEAQLEKSRLLSDRFSAERPKGSFSTLEIQRTEQGDSAMYLCASSFRDRGIRYFGPGTRLTVT.

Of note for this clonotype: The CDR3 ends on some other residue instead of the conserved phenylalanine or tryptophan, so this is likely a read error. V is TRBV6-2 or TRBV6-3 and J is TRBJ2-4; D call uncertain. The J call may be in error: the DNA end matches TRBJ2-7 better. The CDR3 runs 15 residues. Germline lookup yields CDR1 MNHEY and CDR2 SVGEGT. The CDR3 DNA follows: TGTGCCAGCAGTTCCATCATAAACCTGAACTACGAGCAGTACCTC. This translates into CASSSIINLNYEQYL.

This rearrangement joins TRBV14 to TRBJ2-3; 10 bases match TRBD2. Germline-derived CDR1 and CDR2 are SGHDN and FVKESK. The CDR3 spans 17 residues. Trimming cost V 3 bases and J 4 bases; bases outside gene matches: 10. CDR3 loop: CASSQRASGGNADTQYF. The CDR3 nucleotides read TGTGCCAGCAGCCAGCGGGCTAGCGGGGGTAACGCAGATACGCAGTATTTT.

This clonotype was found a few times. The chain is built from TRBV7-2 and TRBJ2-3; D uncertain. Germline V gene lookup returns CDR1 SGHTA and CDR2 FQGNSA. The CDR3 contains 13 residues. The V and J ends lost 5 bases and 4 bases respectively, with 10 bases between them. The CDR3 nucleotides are TGTGCCAGCAGCCCTCGAATGGCAGATACGCAGTATTTT. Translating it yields CASSPRMADTQYF.

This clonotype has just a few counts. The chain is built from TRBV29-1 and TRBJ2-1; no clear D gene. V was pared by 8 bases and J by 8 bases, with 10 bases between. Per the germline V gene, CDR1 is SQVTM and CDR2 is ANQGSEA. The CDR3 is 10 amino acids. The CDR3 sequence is CSSGGDEQFF. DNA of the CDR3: TGCAGCTCCGGTGGGGATGAGCAGTTCTTC.

CDR3 loop: CASSFRDGEAFF. The CDR3 DNA reads TGCGCCAGCAGTTTCCGGGACGGTGAAGCTTTCTTT. The chain is built from TRBV10-2 and TRBJ1-1; D perhaps matches TRBD1 (5 bases). With 5 bases removed from V and 7 bases from J, the gap between germline ends came to 11 bases. This CDR3 comprises 12 residues. The germline V gene encodes CDR1 WSHSY and CDR2 SAAADI.

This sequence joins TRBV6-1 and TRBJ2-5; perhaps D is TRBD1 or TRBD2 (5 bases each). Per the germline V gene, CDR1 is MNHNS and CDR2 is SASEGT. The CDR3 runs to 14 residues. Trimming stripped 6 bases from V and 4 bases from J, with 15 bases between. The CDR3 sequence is CASRSGPSLETQYF. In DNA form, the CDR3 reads TGTGCCAGCAGATCGGGACCCTCCTTAGAGACCCAGTACTTC.

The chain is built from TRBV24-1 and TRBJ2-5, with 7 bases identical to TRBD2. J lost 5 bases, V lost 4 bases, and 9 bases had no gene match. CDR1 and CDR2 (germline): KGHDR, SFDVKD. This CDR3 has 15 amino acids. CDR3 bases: TGTGCCACCAGTGACCCTAGCGGACCCACTGAGACCCAGTACTTC. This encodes CATSDPSGPTETQYF.

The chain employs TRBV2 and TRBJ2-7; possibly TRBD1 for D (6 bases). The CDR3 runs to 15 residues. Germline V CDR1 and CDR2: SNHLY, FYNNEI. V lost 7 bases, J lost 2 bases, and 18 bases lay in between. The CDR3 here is CASKNPGHVAYEQYF. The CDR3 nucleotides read TGTGCCAGCAAAAACCCGGGACACGTAGCCTACGAGCAGTACTTC.

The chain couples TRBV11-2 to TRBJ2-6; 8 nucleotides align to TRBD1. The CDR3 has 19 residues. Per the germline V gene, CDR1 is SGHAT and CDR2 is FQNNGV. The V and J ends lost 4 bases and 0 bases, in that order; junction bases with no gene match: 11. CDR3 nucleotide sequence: TGTGCCAGCAGCTCCCCCAGGGGGCGAAGAGCCTCTGGGGCCAACGTCCTGACTTTC. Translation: CASSSPRGRRASGANVLTF.

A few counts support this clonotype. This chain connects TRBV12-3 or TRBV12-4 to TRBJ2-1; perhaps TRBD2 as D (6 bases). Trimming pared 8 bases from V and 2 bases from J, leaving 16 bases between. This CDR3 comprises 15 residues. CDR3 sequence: CASVRELQTYNEQFF. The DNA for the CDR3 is TGTGCCAGCGTGCGGGAACTGCAAACCTACAATGAGCAGTTCTTC.